The 22 T cell receptor beta chains presented below share a single source sample, sequenced in a study of regulatory T cells in long-lasting Graves disease. CDR3-region Arm-PCR and iRepertoire HTBI primers produced the TCR beta libraries. One entry per CDR3 protein results from TCRdb running MiXCR on the multiplex PCR reads. This table has approximately 360,000 distinct CDR3 sequences, about 10% appearing once. The time point: newly diagnosed GD, antithyroid drugs for less than 3 months. Extracted RNA from PBMCs served as the source of the TCR library. A further study also used this sample, focusing on T cells in Graves' hyperthyroidism and ophthalmopathy.

Sequenced material: peripheral blood mononuclear cells (PBMCs), taken at new diagnosis, from a patient treated with antithyroid drugs. These TCRs come from a woman between 18 and 30 years old with Graves disease.

Concerning this clonotype itself: A single base separates this from a much larger clone, so it may be a read error. V usage is TRBV2 and J usage is TRBJ2-7; D perhaps matches TRBD2 (5 bases). Per the germline V gene, CDR1 is SNHLY and CDR2 is FYNNEI. V dropped 7 bases and J dropped 6 bases, with 19 bases sitting between them. The length of the CDR3 is 14 residues. CDR3 protein: CASILQSSSLEQYV. In nucleotides, the CDR3 is TGTGCCAGCATTCTACAGTCTAGCTCCCTCGAGCAGTACGTC.

This clonotype occurred many times. The chain has TRBV11-2 and TRBJ2-3, with 10 positions matching TRBD1. The CDR3 contains 14 residues. The V gene's germline CDR1 is SGHAT and CDR2 FQNNGV. Trimming cost V 5 bases and J 7 bases; bases outside gene matches: 6. DNA for the CDR3: TGTGCCAGCAGCCTCTGGGACAGGGGTAATACGCAGTATTTT. Its translation: CASSLWDRGNTQYF.

This clonotype has at least ten counts. V gene TRBV2 combines with J gene TRBJ2-3; 7 nucleotides match TRBD1. CDR3 size: 13 residues. Germline V CDR1 and CDR2: SNHLY, FYNNEI. In DNA, the CDR3 is TGTGCTTCGGACAGGACCCCATTGGATACGCAGTATTTT. It encodes CASDRTPLDTQYF.

Only a few counts were recorded for this clonotype. The chain is built from TRBV6-2 or TRBV6-3 and TRBJ2-5; no definite D call. This CDR3 has 14 residues. V was cut by 4 bases and J by 3 bases, with 12 bases left in between. Germline CDR1 is MNHEY and CDR2 is SVGEGT. The CDR3 region is CASSSSSSEETQYF. CDR3 sequence (DNA): TGTGCCAGCAGTTCCTCCAGCAGCGAAGAGACCCAGTACTTC.

Many counts were recorded for this clonotype. The chain has TRBV20-1 and TRBJ2-1; D tentatively fits TRBD1 or TRBD2 (5 bases each). V dropped 1 base and J dropped 8 bases, with 18 bases sitting between them. This CDR3 is built from 15 residues. CDR1 is DFQATT and CDR2 is SNEGSKA in the germline V gene (reference sequence). This CDR3 is CSARAGDPGSDEQFF. The CDR3 DNA reads TGCAGTGCTAGAGCTGGGGACCCTGGATCGGATGAGCAGTTCTTC.

Worth noting for this clonotype: A read error may explain this, as a much larger clone is one base away. No conserved phenylalanine or tryptophan is present at the end of the CDR3, so a read error is the likely explanation. The chain combines TRBV28 with TRBJ2-1; D is unresolved. This CDR3 region has 11 residues. The germline V and J ends were trimmed by 3 bases and 12 bases, with 9 bases remaining between them. Per germline, CDR1 MDHEN and CDR2 SYDVKM. For the CDR3, the DNA is TGTGCCAGCAGTTTGGGAACCTGGCAGTTCCTC. Amino acids: CASSLGTWQFL.

This clonotype was counted at least ten times. The chain recombines TRBV6-2 or TRBV6-3 with TRBJ2-3; D may be TRBD1 (6 bases). CDR3 size: 15 residues. The germline V gene encodes CDR1 MNHEY and CDR2 SVGEGT. V gave up 6 bases and J gave up 2 bases, with 15 bases separating them. In nucleotides, the CDR3 is TGTGCCAGCAGGGACCGACGGACAGTCACAGATACGCAGTATTTT. It specifies CASRDRRTVTDTQYF.

This clonotype was picked up a small number of times. The CDR3 bases are TGTGCCAGCAGCGTAGAGGGGAAGGTAGGCGAGCAGTACGTC. Its translation: CASSVEGKVGEQYV. This chain links TRBV9 with TRBJ2-7, with D possibly matching TRBD1 (5 bases). This CDR3 has 14 residues. Germline V gene lookup returns CDR1 SGDLS and CDR2 YYNGEE. Trimming shortened V by 0 bases and J by 6 bases, and 13 bases separated the two germline ends.

The V call is TRBV20-1, the J call TRBJ2-1; D is possibly TRBD2 (6 bases). V was shortened by 6 bases and J by 8 bases, with 23 bases between the two germline ends. CDR1 and CDR2 (germline): DFQATT, SNEGSKA (reference sequence). This CDR3 has 15 residues. The CDR3 nucleotides read TGCAGTGCCCGGAGACTAGTGTCCTCCTTGGATGAGCAGTTCTTC. Its protein product is CSARRLVSSLDEQFF.

This clonotype was seen many times. This chain joins TRBV3-1 and TRBJ2-7; no clear D. Per germline, CDR1 LGHDT and CDR2 YNNKEL (reference sequence). V was shortened by 3 bases and J by 2 bases, with 14 bases between the two germline ends. This CDR3 comprises 15 residues. CDR3 region: CASSQLRNGAYEQYF. The CDR3 DNA reads as TGTGCCAGCAGCCAGCTCAGGAACGGAGCCTACGAGCAGTACTTC.

In its sample, this clonotype was seen once. This could be a read error, since a much larger clone is one nucleotide away. In this CDR3 the conserved last residue, phenylalanine or tryptophan, is missing, so a read error is likely. The chain recombines TRBV7-2 with TRBJ2-3; D gene unclear. CDR3 length equals 16 residues. V lost 3 bases and J 4 bases, leaving 17 bases between the germline ends. Per the germline V gene, CDR1 is SGHTA and CDR2 is FQGNSA. CDR3 amino acids: CASSLVTPRLSDTQYS. The CDR3 DNA reads as TGTGCCAGCAGCTTGGTCACCCCCAGGTTGTCAGATACGCAGTATTCT.

This clonotype appeared many times. This rearrangement joins TRBV7-2 to TRBJ1-2; perhaps TRBD1 as D (5 bases). CDR1 and CDR2 (germline): SGHTA, FQGNSA. The length of the CDR3 is 13 residues. V shed 3 bases and J shed 4 bases, with 9 bases lying between them. CDR3 loop: CASSFGGSYGYTF. DNA of the CDR3: TGTGCCAGCAGCTTTGGGGGGAGCTATGGCTACACCTTC.

J is TRBJ2-1 and V is TRBV7-9; D is unresolved. V was trimmed by 1 base and J by 9 bases, leaving 13 bases between them. This CDR3 spans 14 amino acids. Germline CDR1 reads SEHNR; CDR2 reads FQNEAQ (reference sequence). CDR3 residues: CASSLGLRSGEQFF. CDR3 DNA: TGTGCCAGCAGCTTAGGTTTAAGGTCGGGTGAGCAGTTCTTC.

This clonotype was seen ten or more times. The chain couples TRBV25-1 to TRBJ2-1, with 11 nucleotides matching TRBD2. V lost 6 bases and J lost 6; bases outside the gene matches: 7. CDR1 and CDR2 (germline): MGHDK, SYGVNS. The CDR3 contains 15 residues. The CDR3 nucleotides are TGTGCCAGCAGAGAAACTAGCGGGAGATTCAATGAGCAGTTCTTC. Residues: CASRETSGRFNEQFF. Full variable domain (remainder filled in from reference TRBV25-1 and TRBJ2-1): EADIYQTPRYLVIGTGKKITLECSQTMGHDKMYWYQQDPGMELHLIHYSYGVNSTEKGDLSSESTVSRIRTEHFPLTLESARPSHTSQYLCASRETSGRFNEQFFGPGTRLTVL.

This clonotype was observed many times. This rearrangement joins TRBV7-9 to TRBJ2-7; D not certain. This CDR3 contains 15 residues. Germline values: CDR1 SEHNR, CDR2 FQNEAQ (reference sequence). With 1 base removed from V and 0 bases from J, the gap between germline ends came to 10 bases. Here the CDR3 reads CASSLEAGSSYEQYF. For the CDR3, the DNA is TGTGCCAGCAGCTTAGAAGCCGGAAGCTCCTACGAGCAGTACTTC.

This clonotype was counted at least ten times. This chain joins TRBV12-3 or TRBV12-4 and TRBJ2-5, with D possibly TRBD1 on 5 matching bases. CDR3 length: 15 amino acids. V gave up 6 bases and J gave up 0 bases, with 14 bases separating them. The CDR3 reads CASSLFAGHQETQYF. The CDR3 coding sequence is TGTGCCAGCAGCCTATTTGCAGGGCACCAAGAGACCCAGTACTTC.

The rearrangement uses TRBV19 and TRBJ1-3, with D possibly being TRBD1 (5 bases). The length of the CDR3 is 16 residues. V was trimmed by 3 bases and J by 8 bases, leaving 20 bases between them. In germline, CDR1 is LNHDA, CDR2 SQIVND (reference sequence). The CDR3: CASSISPAGEFDTIYF. The DNA of the CDR3 is TGTGCCAGTAGTATCAGTCCGGCGGGGGAGTTCGACACCATATATTTT. Full variable domain (remainder filled in from reference TRBV19 and TRBJ1-3): DGGITQSPKYLFRKEGQNVTLSCEQNLNHDAMYWYRQDPGQGLRLIYYSQIVNDFQKGDIAEGYSVSREKKESFPLTVTSAQKNPTAFYLCASSISPAGEFDTIYFGEGSWLTVV.

This chain connects TRBV7-6 to TRBJ2-2; TRBD2 matches at 7 bases. V dropped 5 bases and J dropped 6; count of bases not matched to a gene: 15. The CDR3 has 17 amino acids. Germline V gene data show CDR1 as SGHVS and CDR2 as FNYEAQ. In DNA form, the CDR3 reads TGTGCCAGCAGCGACCGGGGGGTTAGCGGGCACCCCGGGGAGCTGTTTTTT. It is translated as CASSDRGVSGHPGELFF. The whole variable domain, remainder taken from reference TRBV7-6 and TRBJ2-2, is GAGVSQSPRYKVTKRGQDVALRCDPISGHVSLYWYRQALGQGPEFLTYFNYEAQQDKSGLPNDRFSAERPEGSISTLTIQRTEQRDSAMYRCASSDRGVSGHPGELFFGEGSRLTVL.

This clonotype was seen many times. This chain links TRBV29-1 with TRBJ1-2, with 7 positions matching TRBD1. Unmatched junction bases numbered 12, after V lost 6 bases and J lost 8 bases. This CDR3 is 13 amino acids long. Germline CDR1 is SQVTM and CDR2 is ANQGSEA. DNA of the CDR3: TGCAGCGTCGACGCTCTAACAGGGGACGGCTACACCTTC. Translation gives CSVDALTGDGYTF.

This clonotype was seen many times. The chain uses TRBV27 and TRBJ2-7, with TRBD2 as a possible D gene (5 bases). This CDR3 region has 16 residues. V gave up 11 bases and J gave up 6 bases, with 29 bases separating them. Germline V lookup: CDR1 MNHEY, CDR2 SMNVEV (reference sequence). The CDR3 DNA reads as TGTGCCTGCCGACGAACAGCCGGAGGTTGGGCGAGCGAGCAGTACTTC. It encodes CACRRTAGGWASEQYF.

This clonotype was found many times. J is TRBJ1-5 and V is TRBV9, with D perhaps TRBD1 (5 bases). Germline CDR1 SGDLS, CDR2 YYNGEE. V lost 2 bases and J 2 bases, leaving 8 bases between the germline ends. CDR3 length: 14 amino acids. The CDR3 loop reads CASSVWDRNQPQHF. For the CDR3, the DNA is TGTGCCAGCAGCGTCTGGGACCGCAATCAGCCCCAGCATTTT.

The chain joins TRBV9 to TRBJ2-7, with D possibly being TRBD1 (7 bases). This CDR3 is built from 14 residues. V gave up 2 bases and J gave up 4 bases, with 13 bases separating them. Germline V gene lookup returns CDR1 SGDLS and CDR2 YYNGEE. The CDR3: CASSVDPGGYEQYF. As DNA, the CDR3 is TGTGCCAGCAGCGTGGATCCAGGGGGGTACGAGCAGTACTTC.